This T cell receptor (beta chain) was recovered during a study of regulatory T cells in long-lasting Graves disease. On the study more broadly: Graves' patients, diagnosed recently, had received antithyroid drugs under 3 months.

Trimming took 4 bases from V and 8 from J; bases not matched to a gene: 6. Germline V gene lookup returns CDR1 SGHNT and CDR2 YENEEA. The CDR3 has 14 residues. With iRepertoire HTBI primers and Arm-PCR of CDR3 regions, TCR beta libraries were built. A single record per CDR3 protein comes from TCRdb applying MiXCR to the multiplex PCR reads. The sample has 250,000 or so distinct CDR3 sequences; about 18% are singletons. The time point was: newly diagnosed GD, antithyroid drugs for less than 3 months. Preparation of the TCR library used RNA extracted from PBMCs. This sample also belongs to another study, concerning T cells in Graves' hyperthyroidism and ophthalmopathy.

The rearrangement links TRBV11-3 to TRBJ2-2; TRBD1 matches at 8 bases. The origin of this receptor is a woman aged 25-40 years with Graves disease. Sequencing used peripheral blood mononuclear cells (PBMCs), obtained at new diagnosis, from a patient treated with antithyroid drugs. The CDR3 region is CASSSDRGGGELFF. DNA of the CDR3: TGTGCCAGCAGCTCTGACAGGGGAGGTGGGGAGCTGTTTTTT.